This TCR beta chain was captured by sequencing in a study of cytomegalovirus exposure and HLA in healthy donors. As for the study in general: The 130 or so validation repertoires were reported in a later analysis to have been generated on the same platform as the approximately 700 first-cohort repertoires. Study findings and constraints: Rare TCR sequences dominated, though some public TCRs recurred in many donors. The study labeled 170 or so TCR beta chains cytomegalovirus-associated.

To note about this clone: No antigen is known for it.

Only in-frame clones appear in the TCRdb table, and some are missing; sequencing was by immunoSEQ multiplex PCR. The sample yields over 120,000 clones, roughly 87% seen once. The germline V and J ends were trimmed by 7 bases and 5 bases, with 5 bases remaining between them. CDR1 and CDR2 (germline): LNHDA, SQIVND (reference sequence). The CDR3 sequence is 11 residues long. Material for sequencing was PBMCs. The V call is TRBV19, the J call TRBJ2-2; D gene unclear. This TCR derives from a man aged 18 to 29 in good health and CMV-seropositive. The CDR3 reads CASTKTGELFF. The CDR3 DNA reads as TGTGCCAGTACCAAAACCGGGGAGCTGTTTTTT.